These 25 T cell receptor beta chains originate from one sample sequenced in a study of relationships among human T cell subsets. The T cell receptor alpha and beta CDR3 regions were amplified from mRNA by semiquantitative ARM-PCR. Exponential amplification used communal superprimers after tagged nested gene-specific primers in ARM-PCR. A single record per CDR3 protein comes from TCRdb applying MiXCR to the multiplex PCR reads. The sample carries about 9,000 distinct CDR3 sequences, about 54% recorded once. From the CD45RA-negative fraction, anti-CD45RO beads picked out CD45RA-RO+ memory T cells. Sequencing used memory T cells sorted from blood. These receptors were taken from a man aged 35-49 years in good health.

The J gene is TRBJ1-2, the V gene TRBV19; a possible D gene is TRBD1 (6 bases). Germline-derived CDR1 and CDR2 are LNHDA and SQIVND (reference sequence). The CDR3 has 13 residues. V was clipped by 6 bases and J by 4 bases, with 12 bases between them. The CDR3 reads CASRGTPIYGYTF. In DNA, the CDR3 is TGTGCCAGTAGGGGGACACCGATCTATGGCTACACCTTC.

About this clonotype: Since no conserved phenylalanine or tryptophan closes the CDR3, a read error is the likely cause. CDR3 nucleotide sequence: TGTGCCTGGAGCCAAATTAAAAGGGGAACTGAAGCTTTCTCT. It is translated as CAWSQIKRGTEAFS. The J gene is TRBJ1-1, the V gene TRBV30, with TRBD1 as a possible D gene (5 bases). V gave up 3 bases and J gave up 5 bases, with 16 bases separating them. The germline gives CDR1 GTSNPN, CDR2 SVGIG (reference sequence). The CDR3 is 14 residues long.

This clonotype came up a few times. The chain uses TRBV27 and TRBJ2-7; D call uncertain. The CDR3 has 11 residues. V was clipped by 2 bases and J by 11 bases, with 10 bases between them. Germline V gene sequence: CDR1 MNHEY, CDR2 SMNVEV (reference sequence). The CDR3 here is CASSLGPKEYF. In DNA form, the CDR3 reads TGTGCCAGCAGTTTAGGCCCTAAGGAGTACTTC.

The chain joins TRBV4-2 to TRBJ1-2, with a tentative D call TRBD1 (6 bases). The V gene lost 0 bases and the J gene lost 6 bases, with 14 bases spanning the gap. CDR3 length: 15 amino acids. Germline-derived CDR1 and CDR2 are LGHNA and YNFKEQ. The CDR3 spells CASSQDSGVGDGYTF. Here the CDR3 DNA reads TGTGCCAGCAGCCAAGATTCAGGGGTGGGCGATGGCTACACCTTC.

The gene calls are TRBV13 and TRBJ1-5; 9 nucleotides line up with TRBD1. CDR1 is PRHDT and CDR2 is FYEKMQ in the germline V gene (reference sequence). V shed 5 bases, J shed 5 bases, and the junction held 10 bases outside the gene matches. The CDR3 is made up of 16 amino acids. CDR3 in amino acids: CASSQGGQGSDQPQHF. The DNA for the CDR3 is TGTGCCAGCAGCCAAGGGGGACAGGGAAGCGATCAGCCCCAGCATTTT.

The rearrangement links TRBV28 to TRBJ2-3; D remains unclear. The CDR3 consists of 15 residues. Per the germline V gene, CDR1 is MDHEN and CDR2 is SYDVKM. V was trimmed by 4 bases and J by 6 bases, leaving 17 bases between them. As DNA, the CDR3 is TGTGCCAGCAGTTCGAACCCACCCACGTCTGATACGCAGTATTTT. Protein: CASSSNPPTSDTQYF. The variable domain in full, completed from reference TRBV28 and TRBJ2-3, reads DVKVTQSSRYLVKRTGEKVFLECVQDMDHENMFWYRQDPGLGLRLIYFSYDVKMKEKGDIPEGYSVSREKKERFSLILESASTNQTSMYLCASSSNPPTSDTQYFGPGTRLTVL.

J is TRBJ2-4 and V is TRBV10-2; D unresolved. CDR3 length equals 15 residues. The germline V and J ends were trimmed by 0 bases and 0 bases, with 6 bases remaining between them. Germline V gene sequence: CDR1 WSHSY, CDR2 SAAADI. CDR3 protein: CASSESKVAKNIQYF. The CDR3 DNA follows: TGCGCCAGCAGTGAGTCAAAAGTAGCCAAAAACATTCAGTACTTC.

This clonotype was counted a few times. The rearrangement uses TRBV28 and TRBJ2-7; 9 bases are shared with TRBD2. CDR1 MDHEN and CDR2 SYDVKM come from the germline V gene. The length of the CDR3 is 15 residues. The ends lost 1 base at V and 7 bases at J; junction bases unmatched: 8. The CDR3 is CASSLSAGGPEEQYF. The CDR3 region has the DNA TGTGCCAGCAGTTTATCGGCGGGAGGGCCGGAAGAGCAGTACTTC. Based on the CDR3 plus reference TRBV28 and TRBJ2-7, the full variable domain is DVKVTQSSRYLVKRTGEKVFLECVQDMDHENMFWYRQDPGLGLRLIYFSYDVKMKEKGDIPEGYSVSREKKERFSLILESASTNQTSMYLCASSLSAGGPEEQYFGPGTRLTVT.

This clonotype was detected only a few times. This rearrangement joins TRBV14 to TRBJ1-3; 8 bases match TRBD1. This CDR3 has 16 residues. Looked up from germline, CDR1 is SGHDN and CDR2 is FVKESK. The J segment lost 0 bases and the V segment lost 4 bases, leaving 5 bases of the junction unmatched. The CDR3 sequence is CASSPRTGSSGNTIYF. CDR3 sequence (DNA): TGTGCCAGCAGCCCGCGGACAGGGAGCTCTGGAAACACCATATATTTT.

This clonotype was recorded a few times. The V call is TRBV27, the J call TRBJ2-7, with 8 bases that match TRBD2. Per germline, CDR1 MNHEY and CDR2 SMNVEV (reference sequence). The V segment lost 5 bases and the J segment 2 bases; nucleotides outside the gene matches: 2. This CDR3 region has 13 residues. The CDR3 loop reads CASSNGRAYEQYF. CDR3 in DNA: TGTGCCAGCAGTAACGGGAGGGCCTACGAGCAGTACTTC.

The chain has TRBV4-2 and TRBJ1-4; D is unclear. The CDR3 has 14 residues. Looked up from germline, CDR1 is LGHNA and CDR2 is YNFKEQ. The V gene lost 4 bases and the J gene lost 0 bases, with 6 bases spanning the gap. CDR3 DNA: TGTGCCAGCAGCCCCAGTGCAACTAATGAAAAACTGTTTTTT. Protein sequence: CASSPSATNEKLFF.

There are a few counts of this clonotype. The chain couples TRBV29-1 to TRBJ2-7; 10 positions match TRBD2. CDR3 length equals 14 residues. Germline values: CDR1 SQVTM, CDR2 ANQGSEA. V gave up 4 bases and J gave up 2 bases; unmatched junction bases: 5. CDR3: CSVGKAGGTYEQYF. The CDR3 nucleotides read TGCAGCGTTGGGAAAGCGGGAGGGACCTACGAGCAGTACTTC.

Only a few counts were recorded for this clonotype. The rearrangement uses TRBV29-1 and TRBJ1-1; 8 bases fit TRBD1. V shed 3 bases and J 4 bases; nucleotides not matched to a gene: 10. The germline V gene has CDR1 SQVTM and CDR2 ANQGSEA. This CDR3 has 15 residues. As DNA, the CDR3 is TGCAGCGTTGAGGGTGGGACAGGCTACCGCACTGAAGCTTTCTTT. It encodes CSVEGGTGYRTEAFF.

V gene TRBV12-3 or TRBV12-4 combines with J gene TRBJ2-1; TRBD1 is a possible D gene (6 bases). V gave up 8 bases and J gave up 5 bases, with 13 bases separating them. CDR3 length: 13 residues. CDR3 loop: CASGRTDDNEQFF. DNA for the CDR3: TGTGCCAGCGGGCGGACAGACGACAATGAGCAGTTCTTC.

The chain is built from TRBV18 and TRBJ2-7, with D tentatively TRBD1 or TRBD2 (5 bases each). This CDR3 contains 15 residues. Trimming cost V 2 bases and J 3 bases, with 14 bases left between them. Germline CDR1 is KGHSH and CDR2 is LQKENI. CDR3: CASSPRETARYEQYF. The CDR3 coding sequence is TGTGCCAGCTCACCAAGGGAGACAGCGCGCTACGAGCAGTACTTC.

CDR3 protein: CAANDRGVNQPQHF. DNA for the CDR3: TGTGCCGCCAACGACAGGGGTGTAAATCAGCCCCAGCATTTT. The chain has TRBV6-1 and TRBJ1-5, with TRBD1 matching over 8 bases. Germline CDR1 and CDR2: MNHNS and SASEGT. The length of the CDR3 is 14 residues. V lost 11 bases and J lost 4; bases outside the gene matches: 10.

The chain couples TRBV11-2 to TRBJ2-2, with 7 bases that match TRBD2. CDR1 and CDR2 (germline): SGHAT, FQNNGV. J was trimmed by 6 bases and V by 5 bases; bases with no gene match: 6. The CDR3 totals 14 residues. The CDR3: CASSEGLTSGELFF. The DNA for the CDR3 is TGTGCCAGCAGCGAGGGACTAACATCCGGGGAGCTGTTTTTT.

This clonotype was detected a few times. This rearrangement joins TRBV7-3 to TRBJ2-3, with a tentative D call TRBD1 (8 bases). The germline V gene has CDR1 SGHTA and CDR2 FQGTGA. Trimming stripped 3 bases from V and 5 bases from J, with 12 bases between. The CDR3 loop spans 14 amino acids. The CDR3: CASSLNRGGDTQYF. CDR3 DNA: TGTGCCAGCAGCTTGAACAGGGGGGGAGATACGCAGTATTTT.

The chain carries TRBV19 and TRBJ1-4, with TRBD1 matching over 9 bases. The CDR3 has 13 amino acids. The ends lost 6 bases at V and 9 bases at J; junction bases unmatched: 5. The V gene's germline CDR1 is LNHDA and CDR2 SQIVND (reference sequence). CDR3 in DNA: TGTGCCAGTAGCCACGGACAGGGGAAAAAACTGTTTTTT. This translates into CASSHGQGKKLFF.

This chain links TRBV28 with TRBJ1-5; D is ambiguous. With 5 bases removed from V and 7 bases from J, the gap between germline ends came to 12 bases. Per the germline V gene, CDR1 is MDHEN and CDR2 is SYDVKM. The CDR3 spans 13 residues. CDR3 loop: CASSPMDGQPQHF. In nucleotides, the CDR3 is TGTGCCAGCAGTCCCATGGACGGCCAGCCCCAGCATTTT.

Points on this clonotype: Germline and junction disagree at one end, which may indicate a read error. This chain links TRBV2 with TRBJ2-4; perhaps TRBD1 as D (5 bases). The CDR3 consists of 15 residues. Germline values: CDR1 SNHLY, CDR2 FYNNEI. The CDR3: CASGDPGQAKNIQYF. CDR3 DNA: TGTGCCAGCGGTGATCCAGGGCAGGCCAAAAACATTCAGTACTTC.

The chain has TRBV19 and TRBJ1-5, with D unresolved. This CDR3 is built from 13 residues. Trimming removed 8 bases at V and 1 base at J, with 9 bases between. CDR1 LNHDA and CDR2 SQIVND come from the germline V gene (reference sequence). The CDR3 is CASCRASNQPQHF. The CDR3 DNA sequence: TGTGCCAGTTGCCGGGCCAGCAATCAGCCCCAGCATTTT. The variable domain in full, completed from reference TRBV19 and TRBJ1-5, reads DGGITQSPKYLFRKEGQNVTLSCEQNLNHDAMYWYRQDPGQGLRLIYYSQIVNDFQKGDIAEGYSVSREKKESFPLTVTSAQKNPTAFYLCASCRASNQPQHFGDGTRLSIL.

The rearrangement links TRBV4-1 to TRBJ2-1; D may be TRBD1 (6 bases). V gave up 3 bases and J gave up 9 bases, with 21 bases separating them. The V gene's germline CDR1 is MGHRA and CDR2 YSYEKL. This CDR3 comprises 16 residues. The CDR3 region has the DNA TGCGCCAGCAGCCATGCTAATTTGGGGGCCGGAGGTGAGCAGTTCTTC. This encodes CASSHANLGAGGEQFF.

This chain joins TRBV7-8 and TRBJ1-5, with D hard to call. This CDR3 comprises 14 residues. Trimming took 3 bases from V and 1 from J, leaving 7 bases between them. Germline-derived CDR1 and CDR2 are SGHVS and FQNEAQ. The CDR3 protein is CASSFDRSNQPQHF. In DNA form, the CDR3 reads TGTGCCAGCAGCTTTGATCGGAGCAATCAGCCCCAGCATTTT. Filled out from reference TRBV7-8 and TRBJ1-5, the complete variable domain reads GAGVSQSPRYKVAKRGQDVALRCDPISGHVSLFWYQQALGQGPEFLTYFQNEAQLDKSGLPSDRFFAERPEGSVSTLKIQRTQQEDSAVYLCASSFDRSNQPQHFGDGTRLSIL.

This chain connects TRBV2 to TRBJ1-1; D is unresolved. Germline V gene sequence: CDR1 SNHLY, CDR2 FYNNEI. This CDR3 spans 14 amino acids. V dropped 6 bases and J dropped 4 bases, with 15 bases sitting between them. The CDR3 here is CASRPDGMGTEAFF. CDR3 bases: TGTGCCAGCAGGCCGGACGGTATGGGCACTGAAGCTTTCTTT.